The 25 T cell receptor beta chains below all came from one sample that was sequenced in a study of T cells in localized non-small cell lung cancer. The data were produced by immunoSEQ multiplex PCR, yet TCRdb's version contains in-frame clones alone and is incomplete. This table holds about 34,000 clones, 78% found once. The sequencing used peripheral blood, collected before any cancer treatment. The receptors were gathered from a male donor aged 60 or over with stage II squamous cell lung carcinoma.

V gene TRBV6-1 combines with J gene TRBJ1-2, with D hard to call. V lost 4 bases and J lost 0, with 12 bases in between. The CDR3 has 15 amino acids. Germline CDR1 reads MNHNS; CDR2 reads SASEGT. This CDR3 is CASSVGPTPNYGYTF. Written as DNA, the CDR3 is TGTGCCAGCAGTGTGGGTCCGACCCCTAACTATGGCTACACCTTC.

The chain couples TRBV10-1 to TRBJ1-4; D ambiguous. The CDR3 runs 13 residues. V gave up 8 bases and J gave up 1 base, with 8 bases separating them. Germline lookup yields CDR1 WNHNN and CDR2 SYGVQD (reference sequence). Here the CDR3 DNA reads TGCGCCAGCGTCAGGATAACTAATGAAAAACTGTTTTTT. Translated: CASVRITNEKLFF.

V and J are TRBV5-1 and TRBJ2-3, with D maybe TRBD2 (6 bases). The CDR3 contains 16 residues. Germline-derived CDR1 and CDR2 are SGHRS and YFSETQ. V was clipped by 4 bases and J by 1 base, with 16 bases between them. CDR3: CASSIGGTHGTDTQYF. The CDR3 coding sequence is TGCGCCAGCAGCATTGGCGGGACTCATGGCACAGATACGCAGTATTTT. The full variable domain, rest sourced from reference TRBV5-1 and TRBJ2-3, is KAGVTQTPRYLIKTRGQQVTLSCSPISGHRSVSWYQQTPGQGLQFLFEYFSETQRNKGNFPGRFSGRQFSNSRSEMNVSTLELGDSALYLCASSIGGTHGTDTQYFGPGTRLTVL.

The table lists this clone with a few counts. The chain links TRBV5-6 to TRBJ2-7; possibly TRBD2 for D (5 bases). Germline V lookup: CDR1 SGHDT, CDR2 YYEEEE. This CDR3 has 13 residues. Trimming stripped 3 bases from V and 1 base from J, with 8 bases between. The CDR3 region has the DNA TGTGCCAGCAGCTCACTAGTTTCCTACGAGCAGTACTTC. Translation gives CASSSLVSYEQYF. Full variable domain (rest looked up from reference TRBV5-6 and TRBJ2-7): DAGVTQSPTHLIKTRGQQVTLRCSPKSGHDTVSWYQQALGQGPQFIFQYYEEEERQRGNFPDRFSGHQFPNYSSELNVNALLLGDSALYLCASSSLVSYEQYFGPGTRLTVT.

The chain is built from TRBV2 and TRBJ2-1; D perhaps matches TRBD2 (6 bases). The V gene lost 7 bases and the J gene lost 7 bases, with 20 bases spanning the gap. Germline loops: CDR1 SNHLY, CDR2 FYNNEI. CDR3 length equals 15 residues. CDR3 nucleotides: TGTGCCAGCAAGGAAAACGGTTGGGGGGTTAATGAGCAGTTCTTC. Translated: CASKENGWGVNEQFF.

This clone was recorded a few times. The CDR3 loop is CASSPGGGVRETQYF. CDR3 sequence (DNA): TGTGCCAGCAGCCCCGGGGGGGGAGTGAGAGAGACCCAGTACTTC. The chain recombines TRBV27 with TRBJ2-5, with 8 bases that match TRBD2. V trimming: 6 bases; J trimming: 4 bases; junction bases outside the gene matches: 10. The germline CDR1 and CDR2 sequences are MNHEY and SMNVEV (reference sequence). CDR3 length: 15 residues.

This rearrangement joins TRBV9 to TRBJ1-2; 7 bases line up with TRBD1. This CDR3 has 14 residues. The ends lost 1 base at V and 6 bases at J; junction bases unmatched: 6. Germline V gene data show CDR1 as SGDLS and CDR2 as YYNGEE. In DNA form, the CDR3 reads TGTGCCAGCAGCGTATTGAGGGGGCGCGATGGCTACACCTTC. This sequence encodes CASSVLRGRDGYTF.

V is TRBV12-5 and J is TRBJ1-2; 7 bases line up with TRBD1. The trim removed 1 base at V and 4 bases at J, leaving 6 bases unmatched. Germline CDR1 is LGHNT and CDR2 is FRNRAP. The CDR3 consists of 15 residues. In DNA, the CDR3 is TGTGCTAGTGGTTTGGCCCCACAGGGGACCTATGGCTACACCTTC. Translation: CASGLAPQGTYGYTF. Full variable domain (remainder filled in from reference TRBV12-5 and TRBJ1-2): DARVTQTPRHKVTEMGQEVTMRCQPILGHNTVFWYRQTMMQGLELLAYFRNRAPLDDSGMPKDRFSAEMPDATLATLKIQPSEPRDSAVYFCASGLAPQGTYGYTFGSGTRLTVV.

V gene TRBV5-6 combines with J gene TRBJ1-1, with D possibly matching TRBD1 (6 bases). Trimming took off 0 bases at V and 0 bases at J, with 9 bases between the two ends. Per germline, CDR1 SGHDT and CDR2 YYEEEE. The CDR3 is 15 residues long. Here the CDR3 DNA reads TGTGCCAGCAGCTTGGCCGGGGGCCTGAACACTGAAGCTTTCTTT. This encodes CASSLAGGLNTEAFF.

The chain carries TRBV19 and TRBJ1-1; no reliable D call. The CDR3 has 14 residues. Germline CDR1 LNHDA, CDR2 SQIVND (reference sequence). Trimming pared 4 bases from V and 0 bases from J, leaving 9 bases between. CDR3 bases: TGTGCCAGTAGTACGACGGATCTGAACACTGAAGCTTTCTTT. Protein: CASSTTDLNTEAFF.

This chain links TRBV27 with TRBJ1-2; D possibly corresponds to TRBD1 (6 bases). The germline V gene has CDR1 MNHEY and CDR2 SMNVEV (reference sequence). CDR3 length equals 14 residues. The V end lost 2 bases, the J end lost 2 bases, and 9 bases lay between the germline ends. CDR3 nucleotide sequence: TGTGCCAGCAGTTTAGGGGGGGCGAACTATGGCTACACCTTC. This translates into CASSLGGANYGYTF.

V is TRBV30 and J is TRBJ2-3, with D hard to call. Germline CDR1 GTSNPN, CDR2 SVGIG (reference sequence). Trimming stripped 5 bases from V and 0 bases from J, with 6 bases between. The CDR3 is 12 amino acids. In DNA, the CDR3 is TGTGCCTGGGGACCTAGCACAGATACGCAGTATTTT. Translating gives CAWGPSTDTQYF.

For the CDR3, the DNA is TGTGCCAGCAGTGAATTAGGACAGGGTGCAGATACGCAGTATTTT. It translates to CASSELGQGADTQYF. The chain uses TRBV6-1 and TRBJ2-3; 8 bases agree with TRBD1. Per the germline V gene, CDR1 is MNHNS and CDR2 is SASEGT. V shed 2 bases and J 4 bases; nucleotides not matched to a gene: 5. The CDR3 has 15 amino acids.

Only a few counts were recorded for this clone. This chain joins TRBV11-2 and TRBJ2-5; 10 nucleotides match TRBD1. The J segment lost 0 bases and the V segment lost 4 bases, leaving 5 bases of the junction unmatched. Per germline, CDR1 SGHAT and CDR2 FQNNGV. The CDR3 has 16 amino acids. The CDR3 region is CASSSPGTGDQETQYF. The DNA of the CDR3 is TGTGCCAGCAGCTCCCCCGGGACAGGGGACCAAGAGACCCAGTACTTC.

This chain joins TRBV19 and TRBJ1-2, with D perhaps TRBD1 (5 bases). Trimming stripped 7 bases from V and 7 bases from J, with 19 bases between. Germline values: CDR1 LNHDA, CDR2 SQIVND (reference sequence). This CDR3 is 14 amino acids long. CDR3 nucleotides: TGTGCCAGTACTCCGGGACCGAGAACCATTGGCTACACCTTC. It translates to CASTPGPRTIGYTF.

V and J are TRBV6-1 and TRBJ1-2; no clear D gene. This CDR3 has 15 residues. V was pared by 2 bases and J by 8 bases, with 18 bases between. The germline V gene encodes CDR1 MNHNS and CDR2 SASEGT. The CDR3, as DNA: TGTGCCAGCAGTGAAAATCTAGGCGGGTCCGGGGGCTACACCTTC. Residues: CASSENLGGSGGYTF.

The V gene is TRBV4-1, the J gene TRBJ2-2; weak D call: TRBD2 (5 bases). Trimming cost V 0 bases and J 3 bases, with 14 bases left between them. CDR1 and CDR2 from the germline V gene are MGHRA and YSYEKL. This CDR3 is 17 amino acids long. CDR3 DNA sequence: TGCGCCAGCAGCCAAGATGGAGTAGCGTGGGACACCGGGGAGCTGTTTTTT. Protein product: CASSQDGVAWDTGELFF.

V usage is TRBV6-1 and J usage is TRBJ2-6; D remains unclear. The CDR3 has 15 residues. V lost 8 bases and J 1 base, leaving 12 bases between the germline ends. Germline loops: CDR1 MNHNS, CDR2 SASEGT. The CDR3 loop reads CASDKALSGANVLTF. The CDR3 region has the DNA TGTGCCAGCGACAAAGCGTTATCTGGGGCCAACGTCCTGACTTTC.

The chain joins TRBV6-1 to TRBJ1-5; D remains unclear. Between the trimmed V and J ends, which lost 3 bases and 2 bases, there was a span of 11 bases. The CDR3 contains 15 residues. Germline V gene lookup returns CDR1 MNHNS and CDR2 SASEGT. DNA of the CDR3: TGTGCCAGCAGTGAGGCTAGGTGGGGCAATCAGCCCCAGCATTTT. Amino acid sequence: CASSEARWGNQPQHF.

The CDR3 coding sequence is TGTGCCAGCAGCAAGGGAGACAGGAGCGATGGCTACACCTTC. The encoded protein is CASSKGDRSDGYTF. The chain recombines TRBV5-6 with TRBJ1-2, with TRBD1 as a possible D gene (6 bases). Trimming took 4 bases from V and 6 from J, leaving 16 bases between them. Germline V CDR1 and CDR2: SGHDT, YYEEEE. This CDR3 has 14 amino acids.

The V gene is TRBV6-5, the J gene TRBJ2-7; 7 bases map to TRBD1. Germline lookup yields CDR1 MNHEY and CDR2 SVGAGI. The CDR3 contains 13 residues. Germline trimming cut 2 bases from V and 7 bases from J; bases unmatched to any gene: 5. The CDR3 nucleotides read TGTGCCAGCAGTTACAGACAGGGCGGGGAGCAGTACTTC. This sequence encodes CASSYRQGGEQYF.

V and J are TRBV7-9 and TRBJ2-3; D possibly uses TRBD1 or TRBD2 (5 bases each). CDR3 size: 15 residues. The germline gives CDR1 SEHNR, CDR2 FQNEAQ (reference sequence). Trimming removed 4 bases from V and 0 bases from J, with 11 bases in between. CDR3 sequence reads: CASSSRGYSTDTQYF. CDR3 nucleotides: TGTGCCAGCAGCTCGAGGGGCTATAGCACAGATACGCAGTATTTT.

V usage is TRBV10-3 and J usage is TRBJ1-3, with 9 nucleotides matching TRBD1. The CDR3 covers 16 residues. The V segment lost 6 bases and the J segment 0 bases; nucleotides outside the gene matches: 6. Germline loops: CDR1 ENHRY, CDR2 SYGVKD. The CDR3 here is CAISPGQGASGNTIYF. CDR3 DNA sequence: TGTGCCATCAGCCCGGGACAGGGAGCCTCTGGAAACACCATATATTTT.

This clone was seen only once. The chain has TRBV5-5 and TRBJ1-6; tentative D call: TRBD1 (5 bases). Trimming removed 4 bases from V and 8 bases from J, with 16 bases in between. This CDR3 comprises 15 residues. Per germline, CDR1 SGHKS and CDR2 YYEKEE (reference sequence). The DNA of the CDR3 is TGTGCCAGCAGCGGGGGTCCGGGAGTGGATTCACCCCTCCACTTT. The encoded protein is CASSGGPGVDSPLHF.

V is TRBV6-5 and J is TRBJ2-5; D is uncertain. From germline, CDR1 is MNHEY and CDR2 SVGAGI. V was trimmed by 7 bases and J by 3 bases, leaving 12 bases between them. The CDR3 has 13 amino acids. The CDR3 sequence is CASTPMRKETQYF. The CDR3 DNA follows: TGTGCCAGCACCCCGATGCGTAAAGAGACCCAGTACTTC.